These T cell receptor beta chains were read from a single sample in a study of vaccination and CD4 T cells after COVID-19. TCRdb passed the PCR reads through MiXCR, listing each CDR3 protein once. The sample contains 15,000 or so distinct CDR3 sequences, 30% of which appear only once. For these TCRs, the target antigens are not known. Input material: cultured CD4+ T cells from blood. The receptors were gathered from a human donor with COVID-19. Each CDR3 is given with its conserved first and last residue. A D gene is named only where the DNA matches it firmly. Some rows mark clone size as missing; the rest say once, few, many or name a class of expanded clone.

clone_size: NA; v_call: TRBV12-3/TRBV12-4; d_call: NA; j_call: TRBJ1-1; cdr3_nt: TGTGCCAGCAGTAAGAACCCGGACGGGAACACTGAAGCTTTCTTT; cdr3_aa: CASSKNPDGNTEAFF
clone_size: NA; v_call: TRBV27; d_call: TRBD1; j_call: TRBJ1-1; cdr3_nt: TGTGCCAGCAGTTTCGGGACAGGCCTGAACACTGAAGCTTTCTTT; cdr3_aa: CASSFGTGLNTEAFF
clone_size: NA; v_call: TRBV7-2; d_call: TRBD1; j_call: TRBJ2-7; cdr3_nt: TGTGCCAGCAGCCCAGCCCGGGACAGGGGCGAGCAGTACTTC; cdr3_aa: CASSPARDRGEQYF
clone_size: NA; v_call: TRBV27; d_call: NA; j_call: TRBJ2-3; cdr3_nt: TGTGCCAGCAGTCTATCGAGCACAGATACGCAGTATTTT; cdr3_aa: CASSLSSTDTQYF
clone_size: NA; v_call: TRBV20-1; d_call: NA; j_call: TRBJ1-6; cdr3_nt: TGCAGTGCTAGACCGACAGAGCCGCCTTCACCCCTCCACTTT; cdr3_aa: CSARPTEPPSPLHF
clone_size: NA; v_call: TRBV27; d_call: TRBD1; j_call: TRBJ1-5; cdr3_nt: TGTGCCAGCAGTTCACGACAGGGGCCAACTTCCTTCAATCAGCCCCAGCATTTT; cdr3_aa: CASSSRQGPTSFNQPQHF
clone_size: NA; v_call: TRBV19; d_call: NA; j_call: TRBJ1-3; cdr3_nt: TGTGCCAGTAACACAGGTTCCTACTCTGGAAACACCATATATTTT; cdr3_aa: CASNTGSYSGNTIYF
clone_size: NA; v_call: TRBV5-1; d_call: NA; j_call: TRBJ2-1; cdr3_nt: TGCGCCAGCAGCTTGGCGGGACTTAAAAATTGGGAGCAGTTCTTC; cdr3_aa: CASSLAGLKNWEQFF
clone_size: NA; v_call: TRBV20-1; d_call: NA; j_call: TRBJ1-2; cdr3_nt: TGCAGTGCTAGACAAGTTGGCTACACCTTC; cdr3_aa: CSARQVGYTF
clone_size: few; v_call: TRBV7-8; d_call: NA; j_call: TRBJ2-7; cdr3_nt: TGTGCCAGCAGCTTCGGACAGACCCTATACGAGCAGTACTTC; cdr3_aa: CASSFGQTLYEQYF
clone_size: NA; v_call: TRBV15; d_call: NA; j_call: TRBJ1-5; cdr3_nt: TGTGCCACCAGCAGATCTTCCACTAGCAATCAGCCCCAGCATTTT; cdr3_aa: CATSRSSTSNQPQHF
clone_size: few; v_call: TRBV7-3; d_call: NA; j_call: TRBJ1-1; cdr3_nt: TGTGCCAGCAGCCCAACCCCGGGCGCTGAAGCTTTCTTT; cdr3_aa: CASSPTPGAEAFF
clone_size: few; v_call: TRBV15; d_call: NA; j_call: TRBJ2-7; cdr3_nt: TGTGCCACCAGCAGAGATGTAGACAGACTCCCCTTACACGAGCAGTACTTC; cdr3_aa: CATSRDVDRLPLHEQYF
clone_size: NA; v_call: TRBV28; d_call: NA; j_call: TRBJ1-5; cdr3_nt: TGTGCCAGCAGAACCGACAGGTTGAGTCAGCCCCAGCATTTT; cdr3_aa: CASRTDRLSQPQHF
clone_size: NA; v_call: TRBV7-3; d_call: NA; j_call: TRBJ1-1; cdr3_nt: TGTGCCAGCAGCTTAAGCGGGGTTGGCACTGAAGCTTTCTTT; cdr3_aa: CASSLSGVGTEAFF
clone_size: NA; v_call: TRBV5-4; d_call: NA; j_call: TRBJ2-3; cdr3_nt: TGTGCCAGCAGCCCTTCAGGGGTAGGTACGCAGTATTTT; cdr3_aa: CASSPSGVGTQYF
clone_size: NA; v_call: TRBV15; d_call: NA; j_call: TRBJ2-3; cdr3_nt: TGTGCCACCAGCAGCCCTAGCAACAGGTTAGATACGCAGTATTTT; cdr3_aa: CATSSPSNRLDTQYF
clone_size: NA; v_call: TRBV27; d_call: NA; j_call: TRBJ1-6; cdr3_nt: TGTGCCAGCAGGTTGAGGACGCAAGTATCACCCCTCCACTTT; cdr3_aa: CASRLRTQVSPLHF
clone_size: few; v_call: TRBV20-1; d_call: NA; j_call: TRBJ1-2; cdr3_nt: TGCAGTGCTAGAGGTGGTTCTGAAACCTATGGCTACACCTTC; cdr3_aa: CSARGGSETYGYTF
clone_size: NA; v_call: TRBV12-3/TRBV12-4; d_call: NA; j_call: TRBJ2-7; cdr3_nt: TGTGCCAGCTCCTCTTTTTTTAACGAGCAGTACTTC; cdr3_aa: CASSSFFNEQYF
clone_size: NA; v_call: TRBV5-6; d_call: NA; j_call: TRBJ2-6; cdr3_nt: TGTGCCAGCAGACCTCTAGGGACGGACAACCTTGGGGCCAACGTCCTGACTTTC; cdr3_aa: CASRPLGTDNLGANVLTF
clone_size: NA; v_call: TRBV12-3/TRBV12-4; d_call: TRBD1; j_call: TRBJ1-2; cdr3_nt: TGTGCCAGCAGCACCGGGACAGGGGCGAACTATGGCTACACCTTC; cdr3_aa: CASSTGTGANYGYTF
clone_size: NA; v_call: TRBV4-3; d_call: NA; j_call: TRBJ2-3; cdr3_nt: TGCGCCAGCAGCCAAGATAGCGGCCGTCCCACAGATACGCAGTATTTT; cdr3_aa: CASSQDSGRPTDTQYF
clone_size: NA; v_call: TRBV24-1; d_call: NA; j_call: TRBJ1-5; cdr3_nt: TGTGCCACCACCCTGGCAGGGTCGGCTCAGCCCCGGCATTTT; cdr3_aa: CATTLAGSAQPRHF
clone_size: few; v_call: TRBV12-3/TRBV12-4; d_call: NA; j_call: TRBJ1-6; cdr3_nt: TGTGCCAGCAGTTTCCTCGGTCTTAATTCACCCCTCCACTTT; cdr3_aa: CASSFLGLNSPLHF
clone_size: NA; v_call: TRBV2; d_call: TRBD1; j_call: TRBJ1-2; cdr3_nt: TGTGTCAGCACGGGACAGGGGGTTATGGGCTATGGCTACACCTTC; cdr3_aa: CVSTGQGVMGYGYTF
clone_size: NA; v_call: TRBV6-1; d_call: TRBD1; j_call: TRBJ1-2; cdr3_nt: TGTGCCAGCAGTGCCCCGACCGGGACAGGGAAAGGAGGCTACACCTTC; cdr3_aa: CASSAPTGTGKGGYTF
clone_size: NA; v_call: TRBV12-3/TRBV12-4; d_call: NA; j_call: TRBJ2-2; cdr3_nt: TGTGCCAGCAGGGGGAGGTCGGGGGCCAACACCGGGGAGCTGTTTTTT; cdr3_aa: CASRGRSGANTGELFF
clone_size: few; v_call: TRBV19; d_call: NA; j_call: TRBJ1-1; cdr3_nt: TGTGCCAGTAGTATAGTACCCATCCACCCTGCCATGAACACTGAAGCTTTCTTT; cdr3_aa: CASSIVPIHPAMNTEAFF
clone_size: few; v_call: TRBV20-1; d_call: NA; j_call: TRBJ1-6; cdr3_nt: TGCAGTGCTAGAGATTGGATCAATTCACCCCTCCACTTT; cdr3_aa: CSARDWINSPLHF
clone_size: NA; v_call: TRBV20-1; d_call: NA; j_call: TRBJ1-1; cdr3_nt: TGCAGTGCTAGAGAAAGTACAGGGCGAGCTTTCTTT; cdr3_aa: CSARESTGRAFF
clone_size: NA; v_call: TRBV7-2; d_call: NA; j_call: TRBJ2-7; cdr3_nt: TGTGCCAGCAGCCAGGGGGGCCTTACCTCCTACGAGCAGTACTTC; cdr3_aa: CASSQGGLTSYEQYF
clone_size: few; v_call: TRBV6-1; d_call: NA; j_call: TRBJ2-5; cdr3_nt: TGTGCCAGCCAGGAGAGGGAGACCCAGTACTTC; cdr3_aa: CASQERETQYF
clone_size: NA; v_call: TRBV29-1; d_call: NA; j_call: TRBJ2-2; cdr3_nt: TGCAGCGTTGATGGAGGTTACACCGGGGAGCTGTTTTTT; cdr3_aa: CSVDGGYTGELFF
clone_size: NA; v_call: TRBV27; d_call: TRBD1; j_call: TRBJ1-2; cdr3_nt: TGTGCCAGCAGTCGACCGACAGGGCTAGGCTACACCTTC; cdr3_aa: CASSRPTGLGYTF
clone_size: NA; v_call: TRBV20-1; d_call: TRBD1; j_call: TRBJ2-5; cdr3_nt: TGCAGTGCTCCGAGACAGGGGGCTGAGACCCAGTACTTC; cdr3_aa: CSAPRQGAETQYF
clone_size: NA; v_call: TRBV7-9; d_call: NA; j_call: TRBJ1-2; cdr3_nt: TGTGCCAGCAGCTTTGCACAGTACCATAACTATGGCTACACCTTC; cdr3_aa: CASSFAQYHNYGYTF
clone_size: few; v_call: TRBV30; d_call: TRBD1; j_call: TRBJ2-5; cdr3_nt: TGTGCCTTCCGGACAGGGTGGAAGGAGACCCAGTACTTC; cdr3_aa: CAFRTGWKETQYF
clone_size: NA; v_call: TRBV19; d_call: NA; j_call: TRBJ2-1; cdr3_nt: TGTGCCAGTATCCCGTCCGGGACGGGACGCGCCAATGAGCAGTTCTTC; cdr3_aa: CASIPSGTGRANEQFF
clone_size: few; v_call: TRBV30; d_call: NA; j_call: TRBJ2-3; cdr3_nt: TGTGCCTGGGTCCAGGGAGTTAAAGATACGCAGTATTTT; cdr3_aa: CAWVQGVKDTQYF
clone_size: few; v_call: TRBV30; d_call: NA; j_call: TRBJ1-5; cdr3_nt: TGTGCCTGGAGTGTAAGGGGAAATCAGCCCCAGCATTTT; cdr3_aa: CAWSVRGNQPQHF
clone_size: NA; v_call: TRBV12-3/TRBV12-4; d_call: TRBD2; j_call: TRBJ2-5; cdr3_nt: TGTGCCAGCAGTCTCCGGGGGGGGTACCAAGAGACCCAGTACTTC; cdr3_aa: CASSLRGGYQETQYF
clone_size: NA; v_call: TRBV11-2; d_call: NA; j_call: TRBJ2-3; cdr3_nt: TGTGCCAGCAGCTCTTGGGGCGTGACAGATACGCAGTATTTT; cdr3_aa: CASSSWGVTDTQYF
clone_size: few; v_call: TRBV30; d_call: NA; j_call: TRBJ1-4; cdr3_nt: TGTGCCTGGAATCTCGCGTGGGGGCAGGATGAAAAACTGTTTTTT; cdr3_aa: CAWNLAWGQDEKLFF